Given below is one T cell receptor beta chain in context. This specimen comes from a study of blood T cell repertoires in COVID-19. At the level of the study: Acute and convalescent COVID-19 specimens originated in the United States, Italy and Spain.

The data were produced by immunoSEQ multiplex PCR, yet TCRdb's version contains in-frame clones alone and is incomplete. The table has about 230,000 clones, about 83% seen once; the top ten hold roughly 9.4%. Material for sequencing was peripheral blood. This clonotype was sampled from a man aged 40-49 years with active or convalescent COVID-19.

The DNA of the CDR3 is TGCGCCAGCAGCCAAGGGGGACACAGGAGAGCTTTCTTT. Amino acids: CASSQGGHRRAFF. The genes are TRBV4-3 and TRBJ1-1; D possibly corresponds to TRBD1 (6 bases). This CDR3 is 13 amino acids long. Germline loops: CDR1 LGHNA, CDR2 YSLEER. Between the trimmed V and J ends, which lost 1 base and 10 bases, there was a span of 13 bases.